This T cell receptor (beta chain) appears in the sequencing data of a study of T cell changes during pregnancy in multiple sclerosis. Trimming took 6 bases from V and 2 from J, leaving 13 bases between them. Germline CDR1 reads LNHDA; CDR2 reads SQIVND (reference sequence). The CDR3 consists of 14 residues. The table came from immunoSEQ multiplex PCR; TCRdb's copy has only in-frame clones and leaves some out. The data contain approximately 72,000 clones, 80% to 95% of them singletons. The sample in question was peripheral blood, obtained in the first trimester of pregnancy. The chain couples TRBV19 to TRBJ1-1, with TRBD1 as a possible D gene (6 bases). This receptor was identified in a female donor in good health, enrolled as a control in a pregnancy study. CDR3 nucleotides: TGTGCCAGTAGACCCGGGACAACAAACACTGAAGCTTTCTTT. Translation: CASRPGTTNTEAFF.